The 27 T cell receptor beta chains below were found in one sample sequenced in a study of cytomegalovirus exposure and HLA in healthy donors. This PCR relied on a set of 60 Vbeta primers and 13 Jbeta primers. Data came from immunoSEQ multiplex PCR; TCRdb stores just in-frame clones and leaves some out. This sample has 60,000 or so clones, with over 65% found just once. The sample comprised PBMCs. Receptors originate from a man aged 35 to 55 in good health and CMV-seropositive.

This chain's CDR3 is CASGHPTGEKLFF. In DNA, the CDR3 is TGTGCCAGCGGACATCCCACAGGGGAAAAACTGTTTTTT. The V gene is TRBV6-5, the J gene TRBJ1-4; a possible D gene is TRBD1 (6 bases). Trimming cost V 8 bases and J 8 bases, with 15 bases left between them. Germline V lookup: CDR1 MNHEY, CDR2 SVGAGI. The CDR3 extends over 13 amino acids.

The chain links TRBV2 to TRBJ2-3, with 7 bases lining up with TRBD1. The CDR3 extends over 14 amino acids. J gave up 2 bases and V 7 bases, and 6 bases lay outside the gene matches. The germline V gene has CDR1 SNHLY and CDR2 FYNNEI. The CDR3: CASTWDSDTDTQYF. CDR3 nucleotides: TGTGCCAGCACTTGGGACAGCGACACAGATACGCAGTATTTT.

The chain is built from TRBV19 and TRBJ2-7; 7 bases map to TRBD1. This CDR3 has 11 amino acids. Germline V gene lookup returns CDR1 LNHDA and CDR2 SQIVND (reference sequence). V shed 7 bases, J shed 9 bases, and the junction held 6 bases outside the gene matches. CDR3 nucleotides: TGTGCCAGTATGGGACAGACCGTGCAGTACTTC. Protein product: CASMGQTVQYF.

In its sample, this clone was seen once. The gene calls are TRBV29-1 and TRBJ1-2; a possible D gene is TRBD1 (6 bases). V lost 3 bases to trimming and J lost 3 bases, with 17 bases between them. The CDR3 loop spans 15 amino acids. The germline gives CDR1 SQVTM, CDR2 ANQGSEA. Here the CDR3 DNA reads TGCAGCGTTGACTCCTCTCTACAGGGAGACTATGGCTACACCTTC. This codes for CSVDSSLQGDYGYTF. The entire variable domain, with the rest obtained from reference TRBV29-1 and TRBJ1-2, is as follows: SAVISQKPSRDICQRGTSLTIQCQVDSQVTMMFWYRQQPGQSLTLIATANQGSEATYESGFVIDKFPISRPNLTFSTLTVSNMSPEDSSIYLCSVDSSLQGDYGYTFGSGTRLTVV.

The chain employs TRBV9 and TRBJ2-5; TRBD1 matches at 7 bases. Germline V gives CDR1 SGDLS, CDR2 YYNGEE. The CDR3 sequence is 13 residues long. J gave up 1 base and V 4 bases, and 1 base lay outside the gene matches. CDR3 protein: CASSRDSQETQYF. CDR3 bases: TGTGCCAGCAGCAGGGACAGCCAAGAGACCCAGTACTTC.

The rearrangement links TRBV25-1 to TRBJ1-4; maybe TRBD1 (5 bases). The CDR3 is 16 amino acids. Germline-derived CDR1 and CDR2 are MGHDK and SYGVNS. Trimming stripped 6 bases from V and 2 bases from J, with 16 bases between. The CDR3, as DNA: TGTGCCAGCAGGGCCACCAAGGGACTGACTAATGAAAAACTGTTTTTT. Amino acid sequence: CASRATKGLTNEKLFF.

The chain has TRBV10-1 and TRBJ1-1, with D possibly TRBD1 on 5 matching bases. Per the germline V gene, CDR1 is WNHNN and CDR2 is SYGVQD (reference sequence). V dropped 2 bases and J dropped 7 bases, with 5 bases sitting between them. This CDR3 contains 11 residues. CDR3 sequence: CASSEDSEAFF. The CDR3 DNA sequence: TGCGCCAGCAGTGAGGACAGTGAAGCTTTCTTT.

This clone has just one count. V is TRBV5-6 and J is TRBJ2-5; TRBD1 is a possible D gene (7 bases). CDR1 is SGHDT and CDR2 is YYEEEE in the germline V gene. V gave up 6 bases and J gave up 5 bases, with 17 bases separating them. The CDR3 runs to 14 residues. Here the CDR3 DNA reads TGTGCCAGCAACACAGGGGAGGCTATGGAGACCCAGTACTTC. Translating gives CASNTGEAMETQYF.

This clone was seen only a few times. V and J are TRBV4-2 and TRBJ2-7; 9 positions agree with TRBD1. This CDR3 has 15 residues. The germline V gene has CDR1 LGHNA and CDR2 YNFKEQ. V was pared by 3 bases and J by 1 base, with 4 bases of the junction left unmatched. CDR3 in amino acids: CASSQPGTGSYEQYF. The CDR3 DNA sequence: TGTGCCAGCAGCCAGCCCGGGACAGGGTCCTACGAGCAGTACTTC.

The V call is TRBV6-5, the J call TRBJ2-5; 10 bases are a match to TRBD2. The V gene end was trimmed by 6 bases and the J gene end by 2 bases; junction bases not matched to a gene: 3. Germline CDR1 reads MNHEY; CDR2 reads SVGAGI. The CDR3 has 14 amino acids. The CDR3 region has the DNA TGTGCCAGCAGGTGGACTAGCGGACAAGAGACCCAGTACTTC. This encodes CASRWTSGQETQYF.

The rearrangement joins TRBV6-6 to TRBJ1-2; 10 bases fit TRBD1. The germline gives CDR1 MNHNY, CDR2 SVGAGI (reference sequence). The CDR3 loop spans 12 amino acids. After removal of 6 bases from V and 6 bases from J, the junction contained 1 base not matched to a gene. DNA of the CDR3: TGTGCCAGCAGCGGGACAGGGGATGGCTACACCTTC. The encoded protein is CASSGTGDGYTF.

V gene TRBV4-3 combines with J gene TRBJ1-2; TRBD1 is a possible D gene (6 bases). V lost 4 bases, J lost 1 base, and 10 bases lay in between. This CDR3 region has 14 residues. CDR1 and CDR2 from the germline V gene are LGHNA and YSLEER. The DNA of the CDR3 is TGCGCCAGCAGCCCCGGACAGTATAACTATGGCTACACCTTC. Translation gives CASSPGQYNYGYTF.

The chain is built from TRBV28 and TRBJ1-5; weak D call: TRBD1 (5 bases). The CDR3 sequence is 14 residues long. V lost 2 bases and J lost 4, with 9 bases in between. Germline CDR1 MDHEN, CDR2 SYDVKM. CDR3 protein: CASSLNGANQPQHF. Written as DNA, the CDR3 is TGTGCCAGCAGTTTAAATGGGGCGAATCAGCCCCAGCATTTT.

This chain joins TRBV29-1 and TRBJ2-3; 10 bases agree with TRBD2. Unmatched junction bases numbered 7, after V lost 4 bases and J lost 0 bases. The CDR3 covers 16 residues. Germline V gene lookup returns CDR1 SQVTM and CDR2 ANQGSEA. CDR3 coding DNA: TGCAGCGTTGGTGAGATTAGCGGGGGGAGCACAGATACGCAGTATTTT. Translating gives CSVGEISGGSTDTQYF.

This clone was seen once. The V gene is TRBV5-6, the J gene TRBJ1-2; TRBD1 matches at 7 bases. Per the germline V gene, CDR1 is SGHDT and CDR2 is YYEEEE. V was clipped by 2 bases and J by 1 base; unmatched bases: 2. CDR3 length equals 14 residues. The DNA for the CDR3 is TGTGCCAGCAGCTTCACAGGGGTTAACTATGGCTACACCTTC. This sequence encodes CASSFTGVNYGYTF.

This chain uses TRBV27 with TRBJ1-2, with 8 bases fitting TRBD1. CDR3 length: 13 residues. V was clipped by 3 bases and J by 4 bases; unmatched bases: 1. Germline CDR1 and CDR2: MNHEY and SMNVEV (reference sequence). The CDR3 DNA follows: TGTGCCAGCAGTTTCGGACAGGGCTATGGCTACACCTTC. Protein: CASSFGQGYGYTF.

V and J are TRBV19 and TRBJ1-2, with 7 bases that match TRBD1. Germline values: CDR1 LNHDA, CDR2 SQIVND (reference sequence). The CDR3 is 15 amino acids. V was pared by 1 base and J by 4 bases, with 6 bases of the junction left unmatched. The DNA for the CDR3 is TGTGCCAGTAGTATAGTCTTGGAGGGGGCCTATGGCTACACCTTC. Protein product: CASSIVLEGAYGYTF.

The V call is TRBV5-1, the J call TRBJ2-5; 7 nucleotides agree with TRBD1. The CDR3 totals 14 residues. The junction had 4 bases not matched to a gene; V was cut back by 2 bases and J by 3 bases. Germline loops: CDR1 SGHRS, CDR2 YFSETQ. CDR3: CASSLGTEKETQYF. CDR3 bases: TGCGCCAGCAGCTTAGGGACAGAGAAAGAGACCCAGTACTTC.

The chain couples TRBV6-1 to TRBJ1-2; D perhaps matches TRBD1 (6 bases). This CDR3 is 14 amino acids long. Trimming removed 6 bases from V and 4 bases from J, with 15 bases in between. Looked up from germline, CDR1 is MNHNS and CDR2 is SASEGT. CDR3 in amino acids: CASRSGGSGYGYTF. CDR3 coding DNA: TGTGCCAGCAGGAGTGGGGGCTCGGGCTATGGCTACACCTTC.

In this sample, this clone turned up a few times. J is TRBJ1-1 and V is TRBV7-9; a weak D match, TRBD1 (5 bases). Germline-derived CDR1 and CDR2 are SEHNR and FQNEAQ (reference sequence). The V and J ends lost 4 bases and 5 bases respectively, with 14 bases between them. This CDR3 contains 14 residues. CDR3 sequence: CASSSSNGGTEAFF. DNA of the CDR3: TGTGCCAGCAGCTCCTCCAATGGGGGGACTGAAGCTTTCTTT.

This clone was counted only a few times. The genes are TRBV4-3 and TRBJ2-7; TRBD2 agrees at 9 bases. CDR1 is LGHNA and CDR2 is YSLEER in the germline V gene. The CDR3 spans 17 residues. V gave up 1 base and J gave up 2 bases; unmatched junction bases: 9. The CDR3: CASSQGYRLADPYEQYF. The CDR3 nucleotides are TGCGCCAGCAGCCAAGGGTACCGACTAGCGGATCCCTACGAGCAGTACTTC.

This clone was detected only a few times. V is TRBV6-4 and J is TRBJ2-3; TRBD1 matches 7 bases. This CDR3 has 14 amino acids. V shed 5 bases, J shed 3 bases, and the junction held 5 bases outside the gene matches. Germline lookup yields CDR1 MRHNA and CDR2 SNTAGT. In DNA, the CDR3 is TGTGCCAGCAGTTCGGGACAGAAAACAGATACGCAGTATTTT. Translated: CASSSGQKTDTQYF.

The rearrangement joins TRBV21-1 to TRBJ2-7; the table assigns TRBD2, which was not confirmed against the DNA. TRBV21-1 is a known pseudogene. CDR3 length: 12 amino acids. For the CDR3, the DNA is TGTGCCAGCAGCAAAGGGAGACCCGAGCAGTACTTC. Protein: CASSKGRPEQYF.

The chain recombines TRBV9 with TRBJ1-3; 8 positions agree with TRBD1. The germline V gene encodes CDR1 SGDLS and CDR2 YYNGEE. V dropped 4 bases and J dropped 0; count of bases not matched to a gene: 9. The CDR3 is 17 amino acids. CDR3 DNA: TGTGCCAGCAGCCAGATCCCGGGACAGGCCTCTGGAAACACCATATATTTT. This encodes CASSQIPGQASGNTIYF.

This rearrangement joins TRBV30 to TRBJ1-1; D gene unclear. The CDR3 spans 13 residues. Germline loops: CDR1 GTSNPN, CDR2 SVGIG (reference sequence). The CDR3 sequence: CARLSGVNTEAFF. CDR3 bases: TGTGCTCGCCTAAGCGGGGTTAACACTGAAGCTTTCTTT.

The chain employs TRBV5-4 and TRBJ1-4; the D gene is possibly TRBD1 (5 bases). Trimming took 4 bases from V and 3 from J, leaving 13 bases between them. Germline CDR1 reads SGHNT; CDR2 reads YYREEE (reference sequence). The length of the CDR3 is 15 residues. For the CDR3, the DNA is TGTGCCAGCAGCAGTTCAGGGCTGGCTAATGAAAAACTGTTTTTT. Translated, it gives CASSSSGLANEKLFF. Full variable domain (missing parts from reference TRBV5-4 and TRBJ1-4): ETGVTQSPTHLIKTRGQQVTLRCSSQSGHNTVSWYQQALGQGPQFIFQYYREEENGRGNFPPRFSGLQFPNYSSELNVNALELDDSALYLCASSSSGLANEKLFFGSGTQLSVL.

This clone showed up just a few times. The V and J genes are TRBV7-3 and TRBJ1-1; D is undetermined. The CDR3 has 17 amino acids. Germline V gene sequence: CDR1 SGHTA, CDR2 FQGTGA. Trimming shortened V by 2 bases and J by 6 bases, and 22 bases separated the two germline ends. CDR3 loop: CASSLGVDRGALAEAFF. CDR3 DNA: TGTGCCAGCAGCTTAGGGGTGGATCGGGGAGCACTTGCTGAAGCTTTCTTT.